This TCR beta chain came from a study of T cells in Graves' hyperthyroidism and ophthalmopathy. Findings and caveats of the study: Blood also contained most expanded thyroid clonotypes above 0.001.

This clonotype was seen repeatedly, ten times or more. Its antigen is not known. This CDR3 has 12 amino acids. V was trimmed by 3 bases and J by 9 bases, leaving 9 bases between them. Germline V gene lookup returns CDR1 SNHLY and CDR2 FYNNEI. Using RNA transcripts as the source, TCR beta CDR3 regions were amplified. The study used the HTBI primer set for a first-round RT-PCR of the TCR CDR3. MiXCR, run by TCRdb on the multiplex PCR reads, gives a single entry per CDR3 protein. Among 300,000 to 400,000 distinct CDR3 sequences listed, around 13% were seen once. For Graves' hyperthyroidism to be stable, ophthalmopathy could not progress within 18 months. Fresh peripheral blood, approximately 10 ml, was the source of the PBMCs.

What was sequenced was blood. The clonotype originates from a woman aged 18-29 years with Graves' hyperthyroidism. This chain links TRBV2 with TRBJ2-1; a possible D gene is TRBD2 (6 bases). CDR3 nucleotides: TGTGCCAGCAGTGACGGGACTTCTGAGCAGTTCTTC. Translating gives CASSDGTSEQFF. The full variable domain, in which reference TRBV2 and TRBJ2-1 provide the parts outside the CDR3, is EPEVTQTPSHQVTQMGQEVILRCVPISNHLYFYWYRQILGQKVEFLVSFYNNEISEKSEIFDDQFSVERPDGSNFTLKIRSTKLEDSAMYFCASSDGTSEQFFGPGTRLTVL.